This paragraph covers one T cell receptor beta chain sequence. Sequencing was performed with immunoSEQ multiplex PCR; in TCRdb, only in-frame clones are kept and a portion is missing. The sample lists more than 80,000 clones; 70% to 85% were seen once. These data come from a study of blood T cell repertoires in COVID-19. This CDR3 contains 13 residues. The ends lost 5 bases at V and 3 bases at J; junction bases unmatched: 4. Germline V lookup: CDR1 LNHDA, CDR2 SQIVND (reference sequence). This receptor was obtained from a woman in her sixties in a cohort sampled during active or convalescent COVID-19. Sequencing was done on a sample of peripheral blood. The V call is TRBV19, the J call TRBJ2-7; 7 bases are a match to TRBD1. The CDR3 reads CASSLRTGYEQYF. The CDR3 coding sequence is TGTGCCAGTAGTCTCCGGACAGGCTACGAGCAGTACTTC.